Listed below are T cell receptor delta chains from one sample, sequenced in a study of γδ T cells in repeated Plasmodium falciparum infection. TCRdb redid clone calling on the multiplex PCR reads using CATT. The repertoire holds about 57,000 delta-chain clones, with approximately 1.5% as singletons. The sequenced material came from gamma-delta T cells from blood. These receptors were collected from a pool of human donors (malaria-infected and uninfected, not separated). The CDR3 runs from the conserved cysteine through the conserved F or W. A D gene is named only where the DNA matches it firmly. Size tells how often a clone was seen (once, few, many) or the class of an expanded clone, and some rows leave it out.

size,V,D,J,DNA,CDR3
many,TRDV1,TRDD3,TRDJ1,TGTGCTCTTGGGGAACTAGATAAGTTTCTACTAGACTGGGGGATACGCCGAGGGAACACCGATAAACTCATCTTT,CALGELDKFLLDWGIRRGNTDKLIF
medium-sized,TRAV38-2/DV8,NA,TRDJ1,TGTGCTTATAGTCGGGGCCCGGGATATAAACTCATCTTT,CAYSRGPGYKLIF
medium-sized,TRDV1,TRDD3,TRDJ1,TGTGCTCTTGGGGAACTTAGAGTCTTCACCTGGGCAGGATGGGGATACAGGCTCACCGATAAACTCATCTTT,CALGELRVFTWAGWGYRLTDKLIF
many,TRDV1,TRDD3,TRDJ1,TGTGCTCTTGGGAATTCCCCTTCGGGATACAAAGACACCGATAAACTCATCTTT,CALGNSPSGYKDTDKLIF
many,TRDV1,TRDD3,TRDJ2,TGTGCTCTTGGGGCCTCAACCGTAATACGGGGCTGGGGGATACGGAATCGGAAGACAGCACAACTCTTCTTT,CALGASTVIRGWGIRNRKTAQLFF
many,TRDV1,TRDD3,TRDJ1,TGTGCTCTTGGGGGGCCCCATCCTTCCCCCGAGTACTGGGGGATACGCCACACCGATAAACTCATCTTT,CALGGPHPSPEYWGIRHTDKLIF
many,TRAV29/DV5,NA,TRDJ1,TGTGCAGCAACGTGGGCCACTAAACTCATCTTT,CAATWATKLIF
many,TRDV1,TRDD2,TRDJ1,TGTGCTCTTGGGGTACAAAGGACTTCCTACGAACTGCCTCTTAAACTCATCTTT,CALGVQRTSYELPLKLIF
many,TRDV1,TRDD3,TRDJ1,TGTGCTCTTGGGGATCCGTACTGGGGGCCCCCCACCGATAAACTCATCTTT,CALGDPYWGPPTDKLIF
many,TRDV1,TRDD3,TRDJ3,TGTGCTCTTGGGGAATATTCGACCCCTGGGGGATACGAGGGTACCTCCTGGGACACCCGACAGATGTTTTTC,CALGEYSTPGGYEGTSWDTRQMFF
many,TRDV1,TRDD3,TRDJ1,TGTGCTCTTGGGGAACATTTCCACCCGTACTGGGGGAGGTACACCGATAAACTCATCTTT,CALGEHFHPYWGRYTDKLIF
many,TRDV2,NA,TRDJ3,TGTGCCTGTGACACTGTCCCCAGCTCCTGGGACACCCGACAGATGTTTTTC,CACDTVPSSWDTRQMFF
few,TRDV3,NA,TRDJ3,TGTGCCTCTCACTTCCTACGACTGGGGGTCAACTCCCTGGACACCCGACAGATGTTTTTC,CASHFLRLGVNSLDTRQMFF
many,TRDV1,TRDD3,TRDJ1,TGTGCTCTTGGGGACGCGCTCATCCTACGTAGGGACTGGGGGATTATGTTGGTGGATAAACTCATCTTT,CALGDALILRRDWGIMLVDKLIF
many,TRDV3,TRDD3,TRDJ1,TGTGCCTTTACGAAGGGGTACTGGGGGATAGAAGACGATAAACTCATCTTT,CAFTKGYWGIEDDKLIF
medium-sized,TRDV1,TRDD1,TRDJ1,TGTGCTCTTGGGTCTCCTACTGAAATAGTAGGGGATCGGTACACCGATAAACTCATCTTT,CALGSPTEIVGDRYTDKLIF
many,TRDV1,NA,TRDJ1,TGTGCTCTTGGGGAAAAGTCGTCCCCCTCAACGTACTGGGACACCGATAAACTCATCTTT,CALGEKSSPSTYWDTDKLIF
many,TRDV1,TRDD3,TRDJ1,TGTGCTCTTGGGGAACCTTTCAGCTGGGGGATATATTCCCTGTACACCGATAAACTCATCTTT,CALGEPFSWGIYSLYTDKLIF
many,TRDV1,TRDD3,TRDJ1,TGTGCTCTTGGGGTCAAGTACTGGGGGATCCCTCCTCCTGGCCCCGATAAACTCATCTTT,CALGVKYWGIPPPGPDKLIF
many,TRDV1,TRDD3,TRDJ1,TGTGCTCTTGGGGAACTAGACTTTGTCTTCCGTACTGGGGGATGGTCCCTCACCGATAAACTCATCTTT,CALGELDFVFRTGGWSLTDKLIF
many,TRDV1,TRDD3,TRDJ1,TGTGCTCTTGGGGAAGGCTGGTGGAGTGCATTTGACTGGGGGATACGTAAACTCATCTTT,CALGEGWWSAFDWGIRKLIF
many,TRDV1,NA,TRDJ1,TGTGCTCTCGGGGACGCGATGACAACCTTCCTACGGGGATACGCGAAAAACACCGATAAACTCATCTTT,CALGDAMTTFLRGYAKNTDKLIF
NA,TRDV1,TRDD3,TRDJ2,TGTGCCCTTGGGGAACTTCCTCATGAACTTACCAACCGGGGGATACAAAAGTTGACAGCGCAACTCTTCTTT,CALGELPHELTNRGIQKLTAQLFF
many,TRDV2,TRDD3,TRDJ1,TGTGCCTGTGACACCGGAAAGACGGACTGGGGGTGGGACACCGATAAACTCATCTTT,CACDTGKTDWGWDTDKLIF
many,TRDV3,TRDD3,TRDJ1,TGTGCCTATCAGAGGCCGCCTCCGTACTGGGGCAAAAACGATAAACTCATCTTT,CAYQRPPPYWGKNDKLIF
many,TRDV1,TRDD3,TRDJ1,TGTGCTCTTGGGGAACCGCACCTAGGGGTACACTACATCCTGGGGGATTACACCGATAAACTCATCTTT,CALGEPHLGVHYILGDYTDKLIF
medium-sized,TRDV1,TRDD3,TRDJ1,TGTGCTCTTGGGGCCCATTCCTACGTTGGTGGGGGATACTCAGAAACCGATAAACTCATCTTT,CALGAHSYVGGGYSETDKLIF
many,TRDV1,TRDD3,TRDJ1,TGTGCTCTTGGGGAAATTCTCCTTCGCTTTACAGAGTACTGGGGATCATACCACCCTTACACCGATAAACTCATCTTT,CALGEILLRFTEYWGSYHPYTDKLIF
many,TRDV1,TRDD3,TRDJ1,TGTGCTCTTGGGGTCCTACGCCTCCCCCCTATATTTACTGGGGGATACGGGTACACCGATAAACTCATCTTT,CALGVLRLPPIFTGGYGYTDKLIF
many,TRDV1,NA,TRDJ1,TGTGCTCTTGGGGAACCAGCTAACGTCCTCCACATACTGGGCCCCGATAAGCTCATCTTT,CALGEPANVLHILGPDKLIF
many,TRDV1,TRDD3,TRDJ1,TGTGCTCTTGGGGAACGGAGGGGGATACGCCAATACACCGATAAACTCATCTTT,CALGERRGIRQYTDKLIF
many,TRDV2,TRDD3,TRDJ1,TGTGCCTGTGACGAGGCTGGGGGATTCCACCCGGACACCGATAAACTCATCTTT,CACDEAGGFHPDTDKLIF
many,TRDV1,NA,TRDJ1,TGTGCTCTTGGGGCTCCATCGGTACTGGGTTTGTACACCGATAAACTCATCTTT,CALGAPSVLGLYTDKLIF
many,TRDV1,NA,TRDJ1,TGTGCTCTTGGGGCGCCACTTACTCCGTACACAGATAAACTCATCTTT,CALGAPLTPYTDKLIF
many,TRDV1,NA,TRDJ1,TGTGCTCTTGGGGAACCCTGGATCTTCCCCCGTCTGGGAACCGATAAACTCATCTTT,CALGEPWIFPRLGTDKLIF
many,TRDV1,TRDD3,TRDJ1,TGTGCTCTTGGGGAACCCGAGCGGCCCTACTGGGGGATATACACCGATAAACTCATCTTT,CALGEPERPYWGIYTDKLIF
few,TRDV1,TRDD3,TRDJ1,TGTGCTCTTGGGATTTTACCCTACGAAGGGGATAACACCGATAAACTCATCTTT,CALGILPYEGDNTDKLIF
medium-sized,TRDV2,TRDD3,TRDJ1,TGTGCCTGTGACACGGGGTACTGGGGGATACCCCAGTACACCGATAAACTCATCTTT,CACDTGYWGIPQYTDKLIF
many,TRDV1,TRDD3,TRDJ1,TGTGCTCTTGTTCGGACTTCCCGATGTACTGGGGGTCCATTTACCGATAAACTCATCTTT,CALVRTSRCTGGPFTDKLIF
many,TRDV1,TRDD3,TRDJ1,TGTGCTCTTGGGGACCCGAAATGGGGGATAGTTCTTTCCGATAAACTCATCTTT,CALGDPKWGIVLSDKLIF
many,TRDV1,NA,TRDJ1,TGTGCTCTTGGGGAAGGGTTCCCACCTCAGTACACCGATAAACTCATCTTT,CALGEGFPPQYTDKLIF
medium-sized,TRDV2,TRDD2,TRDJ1,TGTGCCTGTGACACCTCCTGCTCTTTATTCCTACCCGGGGTGGCCACCGATAAACTCATCTTT,CACDTSCSLFLPGVATDKLIF
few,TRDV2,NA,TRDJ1,TGTGCCTGTGAGGCCCCCCGGTGTTACACCGATAAACTCATCTTT,CACEAPRCYTDKLIF
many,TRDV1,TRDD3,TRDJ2,TGTGCTCTTGGGGTCACTCCTACGCCGAGGGTACTGGGGGTTCTCCGCGGCTCGACAGCACAACTCTTCTTT,CALGVTPTPRVLGVLRGSTAQLFF
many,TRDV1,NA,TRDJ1,TGTGCTCTTGGGGAACCCCCCTTCCTTACTGGGGGCCGGTACACCGATAAACTCATCTTT,CALGEPPFLTGGRYTDKLIF
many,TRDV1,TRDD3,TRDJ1,TGTGCTCTTGGGGACCGAGTCCGGCGCGTGATTACTACTCTGGACTGGGGGAGAAAGGAGTACACCGATAAACTCATCTTT,CALGDRVRRVITTLDWGRKEYTDKLIF
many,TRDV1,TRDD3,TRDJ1,TGTGCTCTTGGGGAACGAAGTATCAGGTACCCCATTGTGGGGGATACGTTCAGGTACACCGATAAACTCATCTTT,CALGERSIRYPIVGDTFRYTDKLIF
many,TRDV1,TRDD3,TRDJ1,TGTGCTCTTGGGGAAGGAGCCTTCCTAGTACTGGGGGATAGATCTGTTTGGCTCACCGATAAACTCATCTTT,CALGEGAFLVLGDRSVWLTDKLIF
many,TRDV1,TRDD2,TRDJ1,TGTGCTCTTGGGGAATTTATCCTTCCTAAGGCCAACTGGGTGTTAACCGATAAACTCATCTTT,CALGEFILPKANWVLTDKLIF
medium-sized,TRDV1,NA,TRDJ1,TGTGCTCTTGGGGACGTGGTTCCTACGCTACTGGGGGCTCCAGATAAACTCATCTTT,CALGDVVPTLLGAPDKLIF
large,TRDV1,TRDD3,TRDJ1,TGTGCTCTTGGGGAACTAAAATGGGGGATGTCCGACACCGATAAACTCATCTTT,CALGELKWGMSDTDKLIF
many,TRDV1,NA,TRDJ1,TGTGCTCTTGGGGAACGGGAGGTATTGAAGTACACCGATAAACTCATCTTT,CALGEREVLKYTDKLIF
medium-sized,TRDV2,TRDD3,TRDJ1,TGTGCCTGTGACACCTCGGTACTGGGGGCCAAGTACACCGATAAACTCATCTTT,CACDTSVLGAKYTDKLIF
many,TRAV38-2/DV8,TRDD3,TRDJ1,TGTGCTTATAGGAGCGCGTTCATCTCCTGGGGGATGCTCGCCCCCCCTTACACCGATAAACTCATCTTT,CAYRSAFISWGMLAPPYTDKLIF
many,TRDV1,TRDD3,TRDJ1,TGTGCTCTTGGGGAAGACCTTCCTACGGGGGGCCTGTACTGGGGGATACAGAAAAAACTCATCTTT,CALGEDLPTGGLYWGIQKKLIF
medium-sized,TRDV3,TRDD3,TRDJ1,TGTGCCTCCGGGGATAGGGGACTTTACACCGATAAACTCATCTTT,CASGDRGLYTDKLIF
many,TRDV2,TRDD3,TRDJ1,TGTGCCTGTGACACCGCTGTACTGGGGAGAAAATACACCGATAAACTCATCTTT,CACDTAVLGRKYTDKLIF
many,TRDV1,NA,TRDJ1,TGTGCTCTTGGGGAACTAAGGTCCCTTCCGTCCGATAAACTCATCTTT,CALGELRSLPSDKLIF
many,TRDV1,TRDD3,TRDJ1,TGTGCTCTTGGGGAACTCAACCGGGGACTGGGGGATACGATCGGGTCGTACCGGACCGATAAACTCATCTTT,CALGELNRGLGDTIGSYRTDKLIF